This is a list of T cell receptor beta chains from one sample in a study of OX40 agonist ivuxolimab in advanced cancers. Libraries were prepared by immunoSEQ multiplex PCR; TCRdb keeps only in-frame clonotypes and omits some of them. This table holds tens of thousands of clones, 88% found once. The source was CD4+ or CD8+ T cells sorted from blood, collected in a trial of the OX40 agonist ivuxolimab. The source is an adult with an advanced solid tumor such as melanoma, head and neck, liver or kidney cancer. Both conserved end residues are part of each CDR3. A D gene is named only where the DNA matches it firmly. Only part of the rows carry a size: once, few, many, or a class if the clone is expanded.

J | length | D | size | V | DNA | CDR3
TRBJ1-2 | 15 | NA | NA | TRBV5-5 | TGTGCCAGCAGCTTGGGACTGGGACTCACTGATGGCTACACCTTC | CASSLGLGLTDGYTF
TRBJ1-1 | 16 | TRBD1 | NA | TRBV19 | TGTGCCAGTAGTCCACGCAGGGGGCCAATGAACACTGAAGCTTTCTTT | CASSPRRGPMNTEAFF
TRBJ1-3 | 15 | TRBD1 | NA | TRBV7-9 | TGTGCCAGCAGCTTATGGGACAGGGTTGGAAACACCATATATTTT | CASSLWDRVGNTIYF
TRBJ2-7 | 15 | NA | NA | TRBV6-6 | TGTGCCAGCAGGCCCTCAGTGGAAACCCTCTACGAGCAGTACTTC | CASRPSVETLYEQYF
TRBJ2-2 | 12 | NA | NA | TRBV5-5 | TGTGCCAGCAGCTTGGACACCGGGGAGCTGTTTTTT | CASSLDTGELFF
TRBJ2-3 | 15 | TRBD2 | NA | TRBV7-2 | TGTGCCAGCAGCTTAACGGGGGGGGCCTCAGATACGCAGTATTTT | CASSLTGGASDTQYF
TRBJ1-6 | 15 | NA | NA | TRBV28 | TGTGCCAGCGGAGCCGGGAACTCCTATAATTCACCCCTCCACTTT | CASGAGNSYNSPLHF
TRBJ1-3 | 15 | NA | once | TRBV18 | TGTGCCAGCTCACGCGACAGGACCTCTGGAAACACCATATATTTT | CASSRDRTSGNTIYF
TRBJ2-3 | 13 | NA | medium-sized | TRBV6-1 | TGTGCCAGCAGCCTTGACAGCACAGATACGCAGTATTTT | CASSLDSTDTQYF
TRBJ2-4 | 17 | NA | NA | TRBV9 | TGTGCCAGCAGCGAGGGGGGTAGCGCGGGAGCCAAAAACATTCAGTACTTC | CASSEGGSAGAKNIQYF
TRBJ1-6 | 13 | NA | NA | TRBV6-5 | TGTGCCAGCAGCGGAGGGGGTACTTCACCCCTCCACTTT | CASSGGGTSPLHF
TRBJ2-1 | 18 | TRBD2 | NA | TRBV4-3 | TGCGCCAGCAGCCCCCGACTAGCGGGGGGCCCCTGGACGGGGGAGCAGTTCTTC | CASSPRLAGGPWTGEQFF
TRBJ1-5 | 14 | NA | NA | TRBV19 | TGTGCCAGTAGTATAGGGGGCAACAATCAGCCCCAGCATTTT | CASSIGGNNQPQHF
TRBJ1-6 | 20 | NA | NA | TRBV5-8 | TGTGCCAGCAGCTATACGCCCTCCGTGTGGCCGAGCTCCTATAATTCACCCCTCCACTTT | CASSYTPSVWPSSYNSPLHF
TRBJ1-1 | 15 | TRBD1 | NA | TRBV18 | TGTGCCAGCTCACCAGGAGCTGGGACAGGGGTGGAAGCTTTCTTT | CASSPGAGTGVEAFF
TRBJ2-7 | 14 | NA | NA | TRBV9 | TGTGCCAGCAGCGTAGAACTAGGCTCCTACGAGCAGTACTTC | CASSVELGSYEQYF
TRBJ1-6 | 18 | NA | once | TRBV5-4 | TGTGCCAGCAGCCTGGACCGGGATCCATTTGAGAATAATTCACCCCTCCACTTT | CASSLDRDPFENNSPLHF
TRBJ2-7 | 13 | NA | NA | TRBV28 | TGTGCCAGCAGGCCTGACAGTTCCTACGAGCAGTACTTC | CASRPDSSYEQYF
TRBJ2-7 | 13 | NA | NA | TRBV19 | TGTGCCAGTAGTAGGGGCATCACCTACGAGCAGTACTTC | CASSRGITYEQYF
TRBJ2-2 | 15 | NA | once | TRBV5-1 | TGCGCCAGCATCCCGATCGCCGGGAACACCGGGGAGCTGTTTTTT | CASIPIAGNTGELFF
TRBJ2-3 | 17 | NA | once | TRBV12-2 | TGTGCAAGTCGCTCCAACGGACTAGCGGGGGGGGTAGATACGCAGTATTTT | CASRSNGLAGGVDTQYF
TRBJ2-1 | 17 | NA | NA | TRBV18 | TGTGCCAGCTCACCACCGGTACCCCAAAGCTCCTACAATGAGCAGTTCTTC | CASSPPVPQSSYNEQFF
TRBJ2-7 | 14 | NA | NA | TRBV6-5 | TGTGCCAGCAGTTACTCTTCAGGCGCCTACGAGCAGTACTTC | CASSYSSGAYEQYF
TRBJ2-6 | 17 | NA | few | TRBV9 | TGTGCCAGCAGCGTAGTAGGACAACCCTCTGGGGCCAACGTCCTGACTTTC | CASSVVGQPSGANVLTF